The 14 T cell receptor beta chains presented below share a single source sample, sequenced in a study of Ad26.COV2.S vaccination and SARS-CoV-2 variants. Sequencing was performed with immunoSEQ multiplex PCR; in TCRdb, only in-frame clones are kept and a portion is missing. The repertoire consists of about 420,000 clones, with roughly 88% occurring once and the leading ten covering 3.6%. As to treatment: some 20 received Ad26.COV2.S at low or high dose, single or two shots; roughly five received placebo; per-sample allocation not given. Vaccine and placebo recipients were sampled on day 63 after the first injection. Sequencing used peripheral blood, obtained in a trial of Ad26.COV2.S vaccine versus placebo. The origin of the receptors is a person between 18 and 65 years old who received the Ad26.COV2.S COVID-19 vaccine or a placebo.

The rearrangement joins TRBV19 to TRBJ2-1; weak D call: TRBD2 (6 bases). The germline gives CDR1 LNHDA, CDR2 SQIVND (reference sequence). The length of the CDR3 is 15 residues. Trimming stripped 1 base from V and 5 bases from J, with 12 bases between. The CDR3, as DNA: TGTGCCAGTAGTATAGTAGGAGGGGCAAACAATGAGCAGTTCTTC. Amino acids: CASSIVGGANNEQFF. The full variable domain, in which reference TRBV19 and TRBJ2-1 provide the parts outside the CDR3, is DGGITQSPKYLFRKEGQNVTLSCEQNLNHDAMYWYRQDPGQGLRLIYYSQIVNDFQKGDIAEGYSVSREKKESFPLTVTSAQKNPTAFYLCASSIVGGANNEQFFGPGTRLTVL.

The chain is built from TRBV7-3 and TRBJ2-2; the D is unclear. Trimming cost V 6 bases and J 3 bases, with 17 bases left between them. Germline CDR1 SGHTA, CDR2 FQGTGA. This CDR3 contains 16 residues. In DNA form, the CDR3 reads TGTGCCAGCAGTCTTCAAGAGGCGAAAGACACCGGGGAGCTGTTTTTT. It codes for CASSLQEAKDTGELFF.

The rearrangement joins TRBV3-1 (or the pseudogene TRBV3-2) to TRBJ1-2; D ambiguous. The CDR3 is 16 amino acids. V was shortened by 0 bases and J by 6 bases, with 17 bases between the two germline ends. From germline, CDR1 is LGHDT and CDR2 YNNKEL (reference sequence). The CDR3 coding sequence is TGTGCCAGCAGCCAAGATCTCCGACACCCAAGAGATGGCTACACCTTC. It encodes CASSQDLRHPRDGYTF.

This clone turned up a few times. The gene calls are TRBV14 and TRBJ2-5; D is uncertain. Germline loops: CDR1 SGHDN, CDR2 FVKESK. With 1 base removed from V and 4 bases from J, the gap between germline ends came to 10 bases. This CDR3 is built from 14 residues. The CDR3, as DNA: TGTGCCAGCAGCCAAGTCTCCTGGCGAGAGACCCAGTACTTC. Amino acid sequence: CASSQVSWRETQYF.

The chain has TRBV19 and TRBJ1-3; D not certain. The V gene's germline CDR1 is LNHDA and CDR2 SQIVND (reference sequence). The CDR3 has 13 amino acids. The ends were cut back, 3 bases at V and 0 bases at J, with 3 bases in the middle. This CDR3 is CASSMVSGNTIYF. In nucleotides, the CDR3 is TGTGCCAGTAGTATGGTCTCTGGAAACACCATATATTTT.

The gene calls are TRBV30 and TRBJ2-3; maybe TRBD1 (6 bases). The V end lost 0 bases, the J end lost 6 bases, and 13 bases lay between the germline ends. Germline CDR1 is GTSNPN and CDR2 is SVGIG (reference sequence). The CDR3 is made up of 14 amino acids. CDR3 region: CAWSVQGTRDTQYF. The CDR3 region has the DNA TGTGCCTGGAGTGTGCAGGGGACACGGGATACGCAGTATTTT. The complete variable domain, with remaining parts taken from reference TRBV30 and TRBJ2-3, reads SQTIHQWPATLVQPVGSPLSLECTVEGTSNPNLYWYRQAAGRGLQLLFYSVGIGQISSEVPQNLSASRPQDRQFILSSKKLLLSDSGFYLCAWSVQGTRDTQYFGPGTRLTVL.

The chain recombines TRBV7-3 with TRBJ2-5; 7 nucleotides line up with TRBD1. The germline V gene has CDR1 SGHTA and CDR2 FQGTGA. J gave up 4 bases and V 3 bases, and 2 bases lay outside the gene matches. The CDR3 is 13 amino acids. CDR3 residues: CASSLTGLETQYF. CDR3 DNA sequence: TGTGCCAGCAGCTTGACAGGGTTAGAGACCCAGTACTTC.

This clone was found a few times. The chain links TRBV10-1 to TRBJ1-2; the D is unclear. Germline values: CDR1 WNHNN, CDR2 SYGVQD (reference sequence). The germline V and J ends were trimmed by 6 bases and 0 bases, with 14 bases remaining between them. This CDR3 comprises 15 residues. As DNA, the CDR3 is TGCGCCAGCAGGGCCAGCCACGCAGCTAACTATGGCTACACCTTC. It yields the protein CASRASHAANYGYTF.

Written as DNA, the CDR3 is TGTGCCAGCAGCTTCGGCGGGCGTATCTACGAGCAGTACTTC. Residues: CASSFGGRIYEQYF. This chain joins TRBV7-8 and TRBJ2-7; tentatively, D is TRBD2 (5 bases). V dropped 3 bases and J dropped 3 bases, with 12 bases sitting between them. Germline CDR1 reads SGHVS; CDR2 reads FQNEAQ. The CDR3 is 14 amino acids.

This clone was observed a single time. V is TRBV3-1 (or the pseudogene TRBV3-2) and J is TRBJ2-3; D is possibly TRBD2 (6 bases). The germline V gene encodes CDR1 LGHDT and CDR2 YNNKEL (reference sequence). Trimming took 5 bases from V and 2 from J, leaving 17 bases between them. The CDR3 is made up of 16 amino acids. The CDR3 protein is CASSSGGRGVTDTQYF. CDR3 DNA: TGTGCCAGCAGCTCAGGAGGGCGCGGGGTCACAGATACGCAGTATTTT.

This rearrangement joins TRBV27 to TRBJ2-7; no definite D call. The V end was cut by 3 bases, the J end by 0 bases, with 6 bases between. Looked up from germline, CDR1 is MNHEY and CDR2 is SMNVEV (reference sequence). CDR3 length: 13 residues. The CDR3 DNA reads TGTGCCAGCAGTTTTGCCGTCTCCTACGAGCAGTACTTC. Residues: CASSFAVSYEQYF.

This clone showed up just once. The chain joins TRBV13 to TRBJ2-3, with 8 bases fitting TRBD2. Trimming cost V 5 bases and J 2 bases; bases outside gene matches: 15. The CDR3 is 18 residues long. CDR1 is PRHDT and CDR2 is FYEKMQ in the germline V gene (reference sequence). The CDR3 is CASSPRGEAGGDTDTQYF. The DNA for the CDR3 is TGTGCCAGCAGCCCCCGGGGCGAGGCGGGGGGCGACACAGATACGCAGTATTTT.

The V and J genes are TRBV27 and TRBJ1-5, with D possibly being TRBD1 (6 bases). The CDR3 is made up of 15 amino acids. The germline gives CDR1 MNHEY, CDR2 SMNVEV (reference sequence). The V end lost 0 bases, the J end lost 7 bases, and 13 bases lay between the germline ends. The CDR3 spells CASSLSLTGKQPQHF. DNA of the CDR3: TGTGCCAGCAGTTTATCGTTGACAGGAAAACAGCCCCAGCATTTT.

The rearrangement uses TRBV28 and TRBJ1-3; 7 bases match TRBD1. V dropped 4 bases and J dropped 5; count of bases not matched to a gene: 8. CDR3 size: 15 residues. CDR1 and CDR2 (germline): MDHEN, SYDVKM. The CDR3 region has the DNA TGTGCCAGCAGTTCGTATACAGGGGAGAGAAACACCATATATTTT. As protein: CASSSYTGERNTIYF.